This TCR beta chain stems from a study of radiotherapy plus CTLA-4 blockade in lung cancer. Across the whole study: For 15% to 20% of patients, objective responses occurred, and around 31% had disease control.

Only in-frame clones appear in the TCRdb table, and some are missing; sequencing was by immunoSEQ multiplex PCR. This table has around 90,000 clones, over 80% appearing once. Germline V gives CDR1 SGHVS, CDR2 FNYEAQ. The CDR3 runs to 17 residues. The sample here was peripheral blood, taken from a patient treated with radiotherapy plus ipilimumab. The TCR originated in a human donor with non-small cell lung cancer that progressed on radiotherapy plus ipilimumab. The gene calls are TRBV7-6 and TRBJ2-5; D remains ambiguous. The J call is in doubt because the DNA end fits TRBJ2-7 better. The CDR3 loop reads CASSLGGTGYYSYEQYF. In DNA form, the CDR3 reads TGTGCCAGCAGCTTAGGTGGTACGGGTTATTACTCCTACGAGCAGTACTTC.